The rows below give T cell receptor beta chains drawn from one sample of a study of CD8+CD57+ T cells in acquired aplastic anemia. TCRdb ran MiXCR on the reads and lists one entry per CDR3 protein. The sample has about 180,000 distinct CDR3 sequences, less than 60% seen once. The sample taken for sequencing was sorted CD4+, CD8+, or CD8+CD57+ T cells (not recorded which) from PBMCs. The receptors were gathered from a human donor with aplastic anemia. Both conserved end residues are trimmed from each CDR3.

TRBV19,11,TRBJ1-1,ASSITAYTEAF
TRBV29-1,11,TRBJ1-5,SVEDIEGQPQH
TRBV9,13,TRBJ2-5,ASSAGTIYQETQY
TRBV27,11,TRBJ2-5,ASSPGWRETQY
TRBV7-2,13,TRBJ2-7,ASSLAKTSSYEQY
TRBV20-1,12,TRBJ2-7,SARAPTSGGEQY
TRBV3-1,14,TRBJ1-1,ASSQANSIVGTEAF
TRBV29-1,10,TRBJ1-1,SVAPTGTEAF
TRBV24-1,12,TRBJ2-3,ATRAGLSTDTQY
TRBV28,11,TRBJ1-6,ASKKGFPSPLH
TRBV20-1,16,TRBJ2-3,SAREIAGGSPSTDTQY
TRBV29-1,9,TRBJ1-2,SVGQGSRYT
TRBV15,11,TRBJ1-5,ATSRDSGQPQH
TRBV11-2,11,TRBJ2-7,ASSRTGPYEQY
TRBV7-2,13,TRBJ2-1,ASSLGPLEGNEQF
TRBV24-1,11,TRBJ2-7,ATSDLYRDEQY
TRBV5-1,13,TRBJ2-1,ASSLVSAGVREQF
TRBV4-1,14,TRBJ2-7,ASSQSTARSSYEQY